This entry lists 4 T cell receptor beta chains sequenced from one sample in a study of T cells in Graves' hyperthyroidism and ophthalmopathy (dated by TCRdb to the late 2010s). Libraries were made using multiplex PCR. Sequencing relied on an Illumina HiSeq 2000. The TCR beta CDR3 regions were amplified from the RNA transcripts. The TCR CDR3 was subjected to a first round of RT-PCR using the HTBI primer set and the Qiagen OneStep RT-PCR kit. The raw public reads went through TCRdb reprocessing: fastp at Q25, MiXCR clone calling, in-frame beta chains kept. Each CDR3 protein gets just one entry, which takes the most common genes and DNA from the rows behind it. The sample table shows about 420,000 distinct CDR3 sequences, and 15% to 19% are seen once. The ten biggest clones cover around 7% of the sample. Sequencing was performed on blood. These receptors were collected from a woman aged 18-29 years with Graves' hyperthyroidism.

This clonotype was counted ten times or more. The chain carries TRBV7-3 and TRBJ2-7; 7 bases are a match to TRBD2. V was clipped by 5 bases and J by 3 bases; unmatched bases: 10. The length of the CDR3 is 15 residues. Germline CDR1 is SGHTA and CDR2 is FQGTGA. CDR3 protein: CASSPEGGRDYEQYF. In DNA form, the CDR3 reads TGTGCCAGCAGCCCAGAGGGCGGGAGAGACTACGAGCAGTACTTC.

The rearrangement joins TRBV2 to TRBJ2-3, with 9 bases lining up with TRBD2. Trimming cost V 5 bases and J 4 bases; bases outside gene matches: 13. Germline CDR1 reads SNHLY; CDR2 reads FYNNEI. The CDR3 extends over 17 amino acids. The CDR3 nucleotides are TGTGCCAGCAGTCCCCTAGCGGGGTCAATTATTTCAGATACGCAGTATTTT. It encodes CASSPLAGSIISDTQYF.

This clonotype was recorded at least ten times. The chain carries TRBV5-1 and TRBJ2-7; maybe TRBD1 (6 bases). The CDR3 contains 13 residues. V lost 0 bases to trimming and J lost 12 bases, with 16 bases between them. Germline CDR1 SGHRS, CDR2 YFSETQ. CDR3 sequence (DNA): TGCGCCAGCAGCTTGGACCTCGACAGGATGCCGTACTTC. This codes for CASSLDLDRMPYF.

The J gene is TRBJ2-5, the V gene TRBV9; 11 bases map to TRBD2. CDR1 SGDLS and CDR2 YYNGEE come from the germline V gene. After removal of 0 bases from V and 7 bases from J, the junction contained 8 bases not matched to a gene. This CDR3 has 16 amino acids. This CDR3 is CASSVALGLAGGTQYF. For the CDR3, the DNA is TGTGCCAGCAGCGTAGCTTTAGGGCTAGCGGGGGGGACCCAGTACTTC.